The 4 T cell receptor beta chains below were found in one sample sequenced in a study of stem cell transplantation in POMP-related autoinflammatory disease. The table came from immunoSEQ multiplex PCR; TCRdb's copy has only in-frame clones and leaves some out. The sample consists of approximately 6,900 clones, roughly four fifths of them appearing once. Sample: a CXCR5-defined cell subset from PBMCs. The receptors derive from a human donor in good health.

The CDR3 DNA follows: TGCACCAGCAGTTTTCGCGGTGCACAAAGTCGGGCCAACGTCCTGACTTTC. It translates to CTSSFRGAQSRANVLTF. The V call is TRBV1, the J call TRBJ2-6; the table's D call of TRBD2 was not tested on the DNA. TRBV1 is noted as a pseudogene. The CDR3 loop spans 17 amino acids.

The rearrangement links TRBV15 to TRBJ2-3; D possibly matches TRBD1 or TRBD2 (6 bases each). Germline V gene sequence: CDR1 LNHNV, CDR2 YYDKDF (reference sequence). The CDR3 runs to 14 residues. V lost 7 bases, J lost 5 bases, and 16 bases lay in between. In nucleotides, the CDR3 is TGTGCCACCAAGCGTTGGGGGGCAGGAGATACGCAGTATTTT. It codes for CATKRWGAGDTQYF.

This chain connects TRBV18 to TRBJ2-3; 7 bases fit TRBD1. Germline V gene lookup returns CDR1 KGHSH and CDR2 LQKENI. The CDR3 consists of 16 residues. V dropped 4 bases and J dropped 2; count of bases not matched to a gene: 9. The CDR3 sequence: CASSLGDRALTDTQYF. The CDR3, as DNA: TGTGCCAGCTCACTGGGCGACAGGGCTCTCACAGATACGCAGTATTTT.

This chain connects TRBV11-2 to TRBJ2-5; 14 bases line up with TRBD2. V lost 5 bases, J lost 4 bases, and 3 bases stayed unmatched. The CDR3 extends over 15 amino acids. The germline gives CDR1 SGHAT, CDR2 FQNNGV. In nucleotides, the CDR3 is TGTGCCAGCAGCCTGACTAGCGGGGGGGGAGAGACCCAGTACTTC. Its translation: CASSLTSGGGETQYF.